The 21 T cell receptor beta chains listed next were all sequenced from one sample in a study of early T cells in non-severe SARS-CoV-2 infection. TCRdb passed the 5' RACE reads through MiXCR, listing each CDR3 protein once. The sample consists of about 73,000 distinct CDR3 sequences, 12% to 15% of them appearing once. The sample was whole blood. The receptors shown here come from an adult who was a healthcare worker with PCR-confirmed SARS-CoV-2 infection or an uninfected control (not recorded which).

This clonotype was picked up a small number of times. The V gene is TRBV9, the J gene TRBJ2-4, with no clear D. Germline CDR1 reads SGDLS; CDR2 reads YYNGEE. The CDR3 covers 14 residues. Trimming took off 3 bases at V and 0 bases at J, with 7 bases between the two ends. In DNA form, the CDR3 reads TGTGCCAGCAGCGCCAGTGAAGCCAAAAACATTCAGTACTTC. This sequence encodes CASSASEAKNIQYF. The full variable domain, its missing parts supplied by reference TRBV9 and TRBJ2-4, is DSGVTQTPKHLITATGQRVTLRCSPRSGDLSVYWYQQSLDQGLQFLIQYYNGEERAKGNILERFSAQQFPDLHSELNLSSLELGDSALYFCASSASEAKNIQYFGAGTRLSVL.

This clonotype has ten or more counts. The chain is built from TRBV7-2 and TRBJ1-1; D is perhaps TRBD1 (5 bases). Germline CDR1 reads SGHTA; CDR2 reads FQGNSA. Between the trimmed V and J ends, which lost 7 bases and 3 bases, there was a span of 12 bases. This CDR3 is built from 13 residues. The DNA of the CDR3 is TGTGCCAGCACCCGCAGGGAATACACTGAAGCTTTCTTT. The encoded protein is CASTRREYTEAFF.

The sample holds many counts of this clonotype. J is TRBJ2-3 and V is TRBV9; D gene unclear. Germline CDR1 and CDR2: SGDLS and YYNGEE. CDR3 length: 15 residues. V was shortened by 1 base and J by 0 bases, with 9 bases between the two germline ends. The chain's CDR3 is CASSVSISSTDTQYF. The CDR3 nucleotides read TGTGCCAGCAGCGTAAGCATCTCTAGCACAGATACGCAGTATTTT.

CDR3 sequence reads: CASSLRQDYEQYF. DNA for the CDR3: TGCGCCAGCAGCTTGCGGCAGGACTACGAGCAGTACTTC. The chain has TRBV5-1 and TRBJ2-7, with D hard to call. CDR1 is SGHRS, CDR2 YFSETQ, per germline. With 1 base removed from V and 3 bases from J, the gap between germline ends came to 8 bases. The CDR3 sequence is 13 residues long.

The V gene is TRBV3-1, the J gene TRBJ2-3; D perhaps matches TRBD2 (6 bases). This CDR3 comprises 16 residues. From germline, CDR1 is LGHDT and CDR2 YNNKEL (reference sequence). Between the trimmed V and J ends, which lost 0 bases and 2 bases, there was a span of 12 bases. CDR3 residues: CASSQDSGTITDTQYF. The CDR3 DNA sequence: TGTGCCAGCAGCCAAGATAGCGGTACTATCACAGATACGCAGTATTTT.

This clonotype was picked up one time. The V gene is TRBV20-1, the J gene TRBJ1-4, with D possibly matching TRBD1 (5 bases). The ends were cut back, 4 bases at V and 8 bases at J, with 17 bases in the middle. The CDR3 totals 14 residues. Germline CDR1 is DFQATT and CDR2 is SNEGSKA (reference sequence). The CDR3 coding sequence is TGCAGTGCTATGGTCCGGGACGGTCGAGAAAAACTGTTTTTT. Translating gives CSAMVRDGREKLFF.

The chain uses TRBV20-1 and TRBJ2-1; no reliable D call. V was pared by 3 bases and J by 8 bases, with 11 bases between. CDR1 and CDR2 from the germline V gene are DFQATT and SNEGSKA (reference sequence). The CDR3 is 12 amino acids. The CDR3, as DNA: TGCAGTGCTAGGAGAGACCACTATGAGCAGTTCTTC. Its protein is CSARRDHYEQFF.

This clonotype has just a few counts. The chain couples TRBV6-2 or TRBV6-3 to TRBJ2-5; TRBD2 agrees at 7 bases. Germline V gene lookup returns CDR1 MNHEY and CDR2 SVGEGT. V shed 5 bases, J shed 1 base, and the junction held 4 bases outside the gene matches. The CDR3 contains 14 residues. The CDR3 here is CASSRAGVQETQYF. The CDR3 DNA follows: TGTGCCAGCAGTCGCGCGGGGGTCCAAGAGACCCAGTACTTC.

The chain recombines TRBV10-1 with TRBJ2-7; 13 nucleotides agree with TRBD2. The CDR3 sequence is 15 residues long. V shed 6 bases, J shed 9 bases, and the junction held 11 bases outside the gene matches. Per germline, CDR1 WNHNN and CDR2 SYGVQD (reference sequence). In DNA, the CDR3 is TGCGCCAGCAGCGGGACTAGCGGGGCCCCGAGGGTGCAGTACTTC. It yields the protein CASSGTSGAPRVQYF.

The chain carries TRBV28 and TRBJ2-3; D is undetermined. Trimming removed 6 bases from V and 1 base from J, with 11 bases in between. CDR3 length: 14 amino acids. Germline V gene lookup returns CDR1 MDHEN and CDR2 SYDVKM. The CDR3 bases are TGTGCCAGCAGCCCCGTGGCCCGCACAGATACGCAGTATTTT. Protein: CASSPVARTDTQYF.

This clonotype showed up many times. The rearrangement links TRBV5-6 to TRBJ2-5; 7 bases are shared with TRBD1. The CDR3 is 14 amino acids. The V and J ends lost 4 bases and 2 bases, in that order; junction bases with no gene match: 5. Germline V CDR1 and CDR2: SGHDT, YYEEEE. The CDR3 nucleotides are TGTGCCAGCAGCGGCGACAGGGCTCAAGAGACCCAGTACTTC. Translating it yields CASSGDRAQETQYF.

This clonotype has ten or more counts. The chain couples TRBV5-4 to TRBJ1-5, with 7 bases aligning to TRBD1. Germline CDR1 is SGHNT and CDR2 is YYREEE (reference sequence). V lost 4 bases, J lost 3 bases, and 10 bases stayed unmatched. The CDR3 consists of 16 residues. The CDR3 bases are TGTGCCAGCAGCATAGCCGGGACAGAACCCAATCAGCCCCAGCATTTT. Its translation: CASSIAGTEPNQPQHF. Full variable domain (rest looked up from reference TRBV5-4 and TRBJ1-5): ETGVTQSPTHLIKTRGQQVTLRCSSQSGHNTVSWYQQALGQGPQFIFQYYREEENGRGNFPPRFSGLQFPNYSSELNVNALELDDSALYLCASSIAGTEPNQPQHFGDGTRLSIL.

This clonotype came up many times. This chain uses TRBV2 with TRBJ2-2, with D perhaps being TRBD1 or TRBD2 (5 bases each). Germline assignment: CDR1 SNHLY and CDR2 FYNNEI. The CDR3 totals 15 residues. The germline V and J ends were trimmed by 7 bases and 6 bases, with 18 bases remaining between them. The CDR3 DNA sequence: TGTGCCAGCACCCCTCAGGGAAGAGGGGCCGGGGAGCTGTTTTTT. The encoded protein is CASTPQGRGAGELFF.

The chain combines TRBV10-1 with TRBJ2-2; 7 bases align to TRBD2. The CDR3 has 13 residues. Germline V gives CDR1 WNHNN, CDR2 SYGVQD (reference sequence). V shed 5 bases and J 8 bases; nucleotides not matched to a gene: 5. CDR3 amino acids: CASSSSGAGELFF. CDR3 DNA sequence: TGCGCCAGCAGTTCTAGCGGTGCTGGGGAGCTGTTTTTT.

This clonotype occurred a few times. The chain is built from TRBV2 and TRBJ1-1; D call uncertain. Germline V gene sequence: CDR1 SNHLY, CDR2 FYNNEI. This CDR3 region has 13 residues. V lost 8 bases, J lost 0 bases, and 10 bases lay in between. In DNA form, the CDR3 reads TGTGCCAGCCTGGAGGAGATGAACACTGAAGCTTTCTTT. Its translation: CASLEEMNTEAFF.

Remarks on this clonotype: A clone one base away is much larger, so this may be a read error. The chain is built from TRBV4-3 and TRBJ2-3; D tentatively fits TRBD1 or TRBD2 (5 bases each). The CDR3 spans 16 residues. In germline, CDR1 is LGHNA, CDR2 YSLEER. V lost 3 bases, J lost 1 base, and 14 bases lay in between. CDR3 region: CASSQTGTAGTDTQYF. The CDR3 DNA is TGCGCCAGCAGCCAGACCGGGACGGCGGGCACAGATACGCAGTATTTT.

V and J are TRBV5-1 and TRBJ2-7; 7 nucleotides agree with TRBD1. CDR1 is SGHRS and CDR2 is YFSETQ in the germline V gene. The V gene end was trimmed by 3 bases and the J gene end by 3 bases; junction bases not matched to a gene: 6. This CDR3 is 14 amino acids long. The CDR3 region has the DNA TGCGCCAGCAGCTACACCGGGACAGACTACGAGCAGTACTTC. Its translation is CASSYTGTDYEQYF.

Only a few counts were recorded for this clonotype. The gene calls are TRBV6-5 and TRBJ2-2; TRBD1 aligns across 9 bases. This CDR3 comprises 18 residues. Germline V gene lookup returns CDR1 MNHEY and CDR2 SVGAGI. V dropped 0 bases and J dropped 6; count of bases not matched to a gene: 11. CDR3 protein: CASSYSTTGGRQPGELFF. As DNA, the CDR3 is TGTGCCAGCAGTTACTCAACAACAGGGGGCAGACAGCCCGGGGAGCTGTTTTTT.

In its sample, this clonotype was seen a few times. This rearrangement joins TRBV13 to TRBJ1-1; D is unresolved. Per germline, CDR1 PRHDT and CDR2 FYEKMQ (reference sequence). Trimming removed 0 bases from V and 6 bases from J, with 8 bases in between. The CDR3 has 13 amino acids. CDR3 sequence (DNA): TGTGCCAGCAGCTTAGGGGTTTTTTCTGAAGCTTTCTTT. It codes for CASSLGVFSEAFF.

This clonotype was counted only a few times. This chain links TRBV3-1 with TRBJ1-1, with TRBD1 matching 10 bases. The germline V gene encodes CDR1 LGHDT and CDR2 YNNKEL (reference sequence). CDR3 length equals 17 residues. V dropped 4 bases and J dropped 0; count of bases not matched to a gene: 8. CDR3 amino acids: CASSLTGGLNMNTEAFF. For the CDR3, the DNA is TGTGCCAGCAGCCTGACAGGGGGCTTAAACATGAACACTGAAGCTTTCTTT. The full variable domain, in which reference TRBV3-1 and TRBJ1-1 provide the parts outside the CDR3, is DTAVSQTPKYLVTQMGNDKSIKCEQNLGHDTMYWYKQDSKKFLKIMFSYNNKELIINETVPNRFSPKSPDKAHLNLHINSLELGDSAVYFCASSLTGGLNMNTEAFFGQGTRLTVV.

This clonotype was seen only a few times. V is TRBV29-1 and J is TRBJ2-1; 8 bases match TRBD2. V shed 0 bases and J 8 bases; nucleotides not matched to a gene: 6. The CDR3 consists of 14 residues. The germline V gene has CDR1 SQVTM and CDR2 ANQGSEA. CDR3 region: CSVEELAEGDEQFF. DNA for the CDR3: TGCAGCGTTGAAGAACTAGCGGAGGGAGATGAGCAGTTCTTC.